Reported below is one T cell receptor (beta chain). The sample is drawn from a study of cytomegalovirus exposure and HLA in healthy donors. The PCR used 60 Vbeta and 13 Jbeta primers. Libraries were prepared by immunoSEQ multiplex PCR; TCRdb keeps only in-frame clonotypes and omits some of them. The data show about 120,000 clones, around 78% seen once. Sequences were obtained from PBMCs. This clonotype originated in a man between 18 and 29 years old in good health and CMV-seropositive.

The CDR3 sequence: CASSLEGPNTGELFF. CDR3 in DNA: TGTGCCAGCAGCTTAGAGGGGCCGAACACCGGGGAGCTGTTTTTT. The V and J genes are TRBV7-9 and TRBJ2-2; perhaps TRBD1 as D (5 bases). Germline V lookup: CDR1 SEHNR, CDR2 FQNEAQ (reference sequence). The CDR3 is 15 amino acids. V lost 1 base to trimming and J lost 0 bases, with 6 bases between them.